These 25 T cell receptor beta chains share one sample of origin, sequenced in a study of blood T cell repertoires in COVID-19. The table came from immunoSEQ multiplex PCR; TCRdb's copy has only in-frame clones and leaves some out. The table records about 47,000 clones, 88% of them present only once. Material for sequencing was peripheral blood. The receptors stem from a middle-aged man with active COVID-19.

With regard to this clone: Other DNA sequences in the sample encode the same CDR3. This chain links TRBV6-5 with TRBJ1-2; D is possibly TRBD1 (6 bases). The CDR3 runs to 12 residues. V was shortened by 5 bases and J by 4 bases, with 8 bases between the two germline ends. Looked up from germline, CDR1 is MNHEY and CDR2 is SVGAGI. The DNA of the CDR3 is TGTGCCAGCAGTACAGGGACCTATGGCTACACCTTC. Its protein product is CASSTGTYGYTF.

The chain has TRBV21-1 and TRBJ1-1. TRBV21-1 is designated a pseudogene. The CDR3 is 11 residues long. For the CDR3, the DNA is TGTGCCAGCAGGAGGAACACTGAAGCTTTCTTT. Residues: CASRRNTEAFF.

This chain joins TRBV19 and TRBJ2-1, with 8 bases identical to TRBD2. This CDR3 has 14 amino acids. From germline, CDR1 is LNHDA and CDR2 SQIVND (reference sequence). J was trimmed by 7 bases and V by 8 bases; bases with no gene match: 10. CDR3 amino acids: CASSRVAGSNEQFF. Written as DNA, the CDR3 is TGTGCCAGTTCACGGGTAGCGGGGAGTAATGAGCAGTTCTTC. Variable domain in full (rest from reference TRBV19 and TRBJ2-1): DGGITQSPKYLFRKEGQNVTLSCEQNLNHDAMYWYRQDPGQGLRLIYYSQIVNDFQKGDIAEGYSVSREKKESFPLTVTSAQKNPTAFYLCASSRVAGSNEQFFGPGTRLTVL.

This clone was detected only once. The chain uses TRBV4-3 and TRBJ1-1; 7 bases fit TRBD1. Germline loops: CDR1 LGHNA, CDR2 YSLEER. This CDR3 contains 14 residues. Trimming removed 1 base from V and 11 bases from J; junction bases left unmatched: 10. The CDR3 reads CASSQVQGQSLAFF. The CDR3 nucleotides read TGCGCCAGCAGCCAAGTACAGGGGCAATCTCTTGCTTTCTTT.

The rearrangement uses TRBV5-4 and TRBJ1-2, with TRBD1 identical over 8 bases. Trimming took 0 bases from V and 6 from J; bases not matched to a gene: 1. This CDR3 is 13 amino acids long. Per germline, CDR1 SGHNT and CDR2 YYREEE (reference sequence). The CDR3 bases are TGTGCCAGCAGCTTGGACAGGGGGGATGGCTACACCTTC. Amino acid sequence: CASSLDRGDGYTF. The complete variable domain, with remaining parts taken from reference TRBV5-4 and TRBJ1-2, reads ETGVTQSPTHLIKTRGQQVTLRCSSQSGHNTVSWYQQALGQGPQFIFQYYREEENGRGNFPPRFSGLQFPNYSSELNVNALELDDSALYLCASSLDRGDGYTFGSGTRLTVV.

The chain couples TRBV19 to TRBJ2-1; TRBD1 might be the D (6 bases). This CDR3 has 14 amino acids. V was shortened by 7 bases and J by 7 bases, with 17 bases between the two germline ends. CDR1 and CDR2 from the germline V gene are LNHDA and SQIVND (reference sequence). The CDR3 DNA reads TGTGCCAGTATGCGGACAGATTCTTTAAATGAGCAGTTCTTC. It is translated as CASMRTDSLNEQFF.

The rearrangement joins TRBV6-5 to TRBJ2-1; 10 bases line up with TRBD2. This CDR3 is built from 13 residues. J lost 8 bases, V lost 7 bases, and 5 bases had no gene match. Germline V gene lookup returns CDR1 MNHEY and CDR2 SVGAGI. This CDR3 reads CASTGLAKYEQFF. The CDR3, as DNA: TGTGCCAGCACGGGACTAGCGAAGTATGAGCAGTTCTTC.

The rearrangement joins TRBV19 to TRBJ1-6, with unresolved D. Germline V CDR1 and CDR2: LNHDA, SQIVND (reference sequence). The V end lost 6 bases, the J end lost 8 bases, and 11 bases lay between the germline ends. This CDR3 region has 13 residues. CDR3 residues: CASRSFQDSPLHF. CDR3 nucleotides: TGTGCCAGTAGATCGTTTCAGGATTCACCCCTCCACTTT. Looking up the rest from reference TRBV19 and TRBJ1-6 gives the full variable domain: DGGITQSPKYLFRKEGQNVTLSCEQNLNHDAMYWYRQDPGQGLRLIYYSQIVNDFQKGDIAEGYSVSREKKESFPLTVTSAQKNPTAFYLCASRSFQDSPLHFGNGTRLTVT.

This clone was recorded a few times. The rearrangement links TRBV30 to TRBJ1-5; D remains ambiguous. The CDR3 sequence is 13 residues long. From germline, CDR1 is GTSNPN and CDR2 SVGIG (reference sequence). The V gene lost 0 bases and the J gene lost 2 bases, with 5 bases spanning the gap. CDR3 sequence (DNA): TGTGCCTGGAGTGTTCAGGGCAATCAGCCCCAGCATTTT. Translated, it gives CAWSVQGNQPQHF.

The chain combines TRBV27 with TRBJ1-2, with D possibly matching TRBD1 (6 bases). Germline CDR1 MNHEY, CDR2 SMNVEV (reference sequence). V was shortened by 5 bases and J by 0 bases, with 13 bases between the two germline ends. The CDR3 has 15 residues. The CDR3 DNA is TGTGCCAGCAGTGGGCGCAGACAGGCTAACTATGGCTACACCTTC. This sequence encodes CASSGRRQANYGYTF.

V usage is TRBV7-8 and J usage is TRBJ2-1; 7 bases map to TRBD2. This CDR3 region has 16 residues. The V gene's germline CDR1 is SGHVS and CDR2 FQNEAQ. The trim removed 0 bases at V and 2 bases at J, leaving 4 bases unmatched. In nucleotides, the CDR3 is TGTGCCAGCAGCTTAGCGCAGGCGGGAGCCTACAATGAGCAGTTCTTC. As protein: CASSLAQAGAYNEQFF.

This clone was picked up one time. The V call is TRBV6-5, the J call TRBJ2-3; possibly TRBD1 for D (6 bases). Germline loops: CDR1 MNHEY, CDR2 SVGAGI. The length of the CDR3 is 14 residues. V lost 8 bases and J 0 bases, leaving 12 bases between the germline ends. For the CDR3, the DNA is TGTGCCAGCTGGCCAACAGGGAGCACAGATACGCAGTATTTT. Translation: CASWPTGSTDTQYF.

The V call is TRBV10-3, the J call TRBJ2-7; 9 nucleotides align to TRBD1. Per germline, CDR1 ENHRY and CDR2 SYGVKD. The CDR3 spans 14 residues. The J segment lost 6 bases and the V segment lost 5 bases, leaving 8 bases of the junction unmatched. The CDR3 DNA reads TGTGCCATCAGTACTAGGACAGGGGATTTCGAGCAGTACTTC. Protein sequence: CAISTRTGDFEQYF.

The chain recombines TRBV6-5 with TRBJ2-2, with 12 bases lining up with TRBD2. V lost 6 bases, J lost 6 bases, and 5 bases stayed unmatched. The length of the CDR3 is 15 residues. CDR1 is MNHEY and CDR2 is SVGAGI in the germline V gene. The CDR3 here is CASRRTSGAAGELFF. In DNA form, the CDR3 reads TGTGCCAGCAGACGGACTAGCGGGGCCGCCGGGGAGCTGTTTTTT.

This chain connects TRBV7-2 to TRBJ2-1, with D possibly being TRBD1 (5 bases). Per germline, CDR1 SGHTA and CDR2 FQGNSA. CDR3 length: 15 residues. Trimming pared 5 bases from V and 10 bases from J, leaving 21 bases between. The CDR3 reads CASSHPRPAGLEQFF. The CDR3 DNA is TGTGCCAGCAGCCACCCTCGCCCGGCAGGGCTCGAGCAGTTCTTC.

The chain carries TRBV29-1 and TRBJ1-4, with TRBD1 matching 9 bases. Germline CDR1 reads SQVTM; CDR2 reads ANQGSEA. V gave up 7 bases and J gave up 3 bases; unmatched junction bases: 21. The CDR3 runs 19 residues. The CDR3 region has the DNA TGCAGCGCCACTAAAGTGGGACAGGGTTTCTTCACTCCTAATGAAAAACTGTTTTTT. The encoded protein is CSATKVGQGFFTPNEKLFF.

The chain carries TRBV6-1 and TRBJ2-7, with D uncertain. This CDR3 contains 18 residues. The germline V and J ends were trimmed by 4 bases and 2 bases, with 24 bases remaining between them. Germline V lookup: CDR1 MNHNS, CDR2 SASEGT. The CDR3 region has the DNA TGTGCCAGCAGTGCCGCCCCAAGTGGGCAGCTCTTAACCTACGAGCAGTACGTC. Protein sequence: CASSAAPSGQLLTYEQYV.

The count of this clone is one. V gene TRBV19 combines with J gene TRBJ1-1; unclear D gene. V gave up 0 bases and J gave up 7 bases, with 9 bases separating them. The CDR3 sequence is 13 residues long. Germline V gene lookup returns CDR1 LNHDA and CDR2 SQIVND (reference sequence). CDR3 protein: CASSIDGTGEAFF. The CDR3 DNA sequence: TGTGCCAGTAGTATAGATGGTACCGGTGAAGCTTTCTTT.

This chain links TRBV5-6 with TRBJ2-3, with a weak D call TRBD1 (5 bases). There are 13 residues in the CDR3. V shed 1 base and J shed 4 bases, with 7 bases lying between them. Germline-derived CDR1 and CDR2 are SGHDT and YYEEEE. The CDR3, as DNA: TGTGCCAGCAGCTTGTTAGGGGCAGATACGCAGTATTTT. Encoded protein: CASSLLGADTQYF.

A few counts support this clone. The rearrangement uses TRBV2 and TRBJ2-7; perhaps TRBD2 as D (5 bases). The CDR3 has 12 residues. The germline V and J ends were trimmed by 2 bases and 4 bases, with 6 bases remaining between them. Germline V CDR1 and CDR2: SNHLY, FYNNEI. The DNA of the CDR3 is TGTGCCAGCAGTGAAAGCGGTTACGAGCAGTACTTC. Amino acid sequence: CASSESGYEQYF.

This chain links TRBV7-2 with TRBJ2-5, with D possibly being TRBD1 (6 bases). Trimming took off 5 bases at V and 2 bases at J, with 9 bases between the two ends. The CDR3 has 13 amino acids. CDR1 and CDR2 from the germline V gene are SGHTA and FQGNSA. The DNA for the CDR3 is TGTGCCAGCAGCCGGGACATTCAAGAGACCCAGTACTTC. Its protein product is CASSRDIQETQYF.

This clone appeared once. The chain carries TRBV28 and TRBJ1-6, with TRBD1 identical over 8 bases. The CDR3 has 15 residues. Germline V CDR1 and CDR2: MDHEN, SYDVKM. J was trimmed by 7 bases and V by 2 bases; bases with no gene match: 4. This chain's CDR3 is CASSLAGGMNSPLHF. CDR3 DNA: TGTGCCAGCAGTTTAGCAGGGGGCATGAATTCACCCCTCCACTTT.

The rearrangement joins TRBV12-2 to TRBJ2-7; the DNA was not compared with TRBD1, the D call given in the table. TRBV12-2 has pseudogene status. This CDR3 contains 12 residues. The CDR3 reads CASRTTTYEQYV. Written as DNA, the CDR3 is TGTGCAAGTCGTACGACAACCTACGAGCAGTACGTC.

The V gene is TRBV5-5, the J gene TRBJ1-4; D is undetermined. From germline, CDR1 is SGHKS and CDR2 YYEKEE (reference sequence). CDR3 size: 15 residues. Deletions cut 2 bases from V and 10 bases from J, with 18 bases between. CDR3 sequence (DNA): TGTGCCAGCAGCTTCCTTCCGGACCGCGAGGGAAAACTGTTTTTT. Translation: CASSFLPDREGKLFF.

V usage is TRBV12-3 or TRBV12-4 and J usage is TRBJ2-1; tentative D call: TRBD2 (6 bases). The CDR3 consists of 12 residues. V was pared by 4 bases and J by 10 bases, with 11 bases between. CDR3 in amino acids: CASSSTRIEQFF. The CDR3 nucleotides are TGTGCCAGCAGTTCGACTAGAATAGAGCAGTTCTTC.